This TCR beta chain appears in the sequencing data of a study of CD8 T cells in Susac syndrome. Random hexamers were used to reverse transcribe the RNA input (about 0.5 to 1 ug). TCRdb reprocessed the immunoSEQ multiplex PCR reads via MiXCR and lists one record per CDR3 protein. The data show about 160,000 distinct CDR3 sequences, approximately 90% seen once. The CDR3 is 16 residues long. Germline V gene lookup returns CDR1 MNHEY and CDR2 SVGEGT. Germline trimming cut 6 bases from V and 6 bases from J; bases unmatched to any gene: 12. TEMRA cells were FACS-enriched and CD8+ and CD4+ T cells negatively isolated.

Specimen: CD4+ T cells from PBMCs. This sequence joins TRBV6-2 or TRBV6-3 and TRBJ2-7, with 12 bases that match TRBD2. The origin of this receptor is a human donor in good health. The CDR3 spells CASSRTPASGRGEQYF. The DNA of the CDR3 is TGTGCCAGCAGCCGCACCCCCGCTAGCGGGAGGGGCGAGCAGTACTTC.